This is a list of T cell receptor beta chains from one sample in a study of blood T cell repertoires in COVID-19. The method was immunoSEQ multiplex PCR; TCRdb's version includes in-frame clones alone and lacks a portion of them. The sample gives some 70,000 clones, around four fifths of which show up once; roughly 9.8% is in the top ten. The sequencing sample was made of peripheral blood. The receptors stem from a woman aged 45-65 years with acute or convalescent COVID-19. The CDR3 runs from the conserved cysteine through the conserved F or W. Fields, in order: J gene, V gene, D gene, clone size, CDR3 protein, CDR3 DNA. The D gene is left open where the match is weak. A row's size may be missing; if present it is once, few, many or a size class.

j_call: TRBJ2-5; v_call: TRBV9; d_call: -; clone_size: -; cdr3_aa: CASSPEPWRQETQYF; cdr3_nt: TGTGCCAGCAGCCCAGAGCCATGGAGACAAGAGACCCAGTACTTC
j_call: TRBJ2-1; v_call: TRBV19; d_call: TRBD2; clone_size: -; cdr3_aa: CASSIGGLAGGTEQFF; cdr3_nt: TGTGCCAGTAGTATAGGGGGACTAGCGGGAGGGACTGAGCAGTTCTTC
j_call: TRBJ2-7; v_call: TRBV5-1; d_call: TRBD2; clone_size: -; cdr3_aa: CASSLKGGGEQYF; cdr3_nt: TGCGCCAGCAGCTTGAAAGGCGGGGGAGAGCAGTACTTC
j_call: TRBJ1-5; v_call: TRBV6-5; d_call: TRBD1; clone_size: once; cdr3_aa: CASSHRQGYQPQHF; cdr3_nt: TGTGCCAGCAGCCATCGACAGGGCTATCAGCCCCAGCATTTT
j_call: TRBJ1-5; v_call: TRBV27; d_call: TRBD1; clone_size: -; cdr3_aa: CASSPDQTGFQPQHF; cdr3_nt: TGTGCCAGCAGTCCTGACCAGACAGGGTTTCAGCCCCAGCATTTT
j_call: TRBJ2-7; v_call: TRBV5-1; d_call: -; clone_size: -; cdr3_aa: CASSLGQLYEQYF; cdr3_nt: TGCGCCAGCAGCTTGGGACAGCTCTACGAGCAGTACTTC
j_call: TRBJ1-2; v_call: TRBV3-1/TRBV3-2; d_call: TRBD1; clone_size: few; cdr3_aa: CASSRGQTYGYTF; cdr3_nt: TGTGCCAGCAGCCGGGGACAGACGTATGGCTACACCTTC
j_call: TRBJ2-1; v_call: TRBV29-1; d_call: -; clone_size: once; cdr3_aa: CSVDPGAYNEQFF; cdr3_nt: TGCAGCGTTGACCCGGGAGCCTACAATGAGCAGTTCTTC
j_call: TRBJ2-7; v_call: TRBV10-3; d_call: -; clone_size: -; cdr3_aa: CAIRQIDYEQYF; cdr3_nt: TGTGCCATCCGACAGATAGACTACGAGCAGTACTTC
j_call: TRBJ2-7; v_call: TRBV9; d_call: -; clone_size: -; cdr3_aa: CASSVGQNYEQYF; cdr3_nt: TGTGCCAGCAGCGTAGGCCAGAACTACGAGCAGTACTTC
j_call: TRBJ2-7; v_call: TRBV5-1; d_call: TRBD1; clone_size: -; cdr3_aa: CASSSAGQGYEQYF; cdr3_nt: TGCGCCAGCAGCTCCGCGGGACAGGGCTACGAGCAGTACTTC
j_call: TRBJ2-1; v_call: TRBV10-3; d_call: TRBD2; clone_size: few; cdr3_aa: CAISEWREGPSGGANEQFF; cdr3_nt: TGTGCCATCAGCGAGTGGCGCGAGGGACCTAGCGGGGGGGCCAATGAGCAGTTCTTC
j_call: TRBJ2-5; v_call: TRBV7-6; d_call: -; clone_size: few; cdr3_aa: CASSPWGRGTAAYQETQYF; cdr3_nt: TGTGCCAGCAGCCCGTGGGGGAGGGGGACGGCAGCGTACCAAGAGACCCAGTACTTC
j_call: TRBJ2-7; v_call: TRBV2; d_call: TRBD2; clone_size: -; cdr3_aa: CASSADPGGEQYF; cdr3_nt: TGTGCCAGCAGTGCCGACCCGGGGGGCGAGCAGTACTTC
j_call: TRBJ2-2; v_call: TRBV2; d_call: TRBD2; clone_size: -; cdr3_aa: CASKVPAGVNTGELFF; cdr3_nt: TGTGCCAGCAAAGTCCCAGCGGGGGTGAACACCGGGGAGCTGTTTTTT
j_call: TRBJ2-1; v_call: TRBV9; d_call: TRBD2; clone_size: -; cdr3_aa: CASSVSGTTYNEQFF; cdr3_nt: TGTGCCAGCAGCGTTAGCGGGACCACCTACAATGAGCAGTTCTTC
j_call: TRBJ2-7; v_call: TRBV9; d_call: -; clone_size: -; cdr3_aa: CASSVGDNSYEQYF; cdr3_nt: TGTGCCAGCAGCGTAGGAGACAACTCCTACGAGCAGTACTTC
j_call: TRBJ1-2; v_call: TRBV20-1; d_call: -; clone_size: -; cdr3_aa: CSATGENTF; cdr3_nt: TGCAGTGCTACGGGGGAAAACACCTTC
j_call: TRBJ1-3; v_call: TRBV5-6; d_call: -; clone_size: -; cdr3_aa: CASSLGWGGGNTIYF; cdr3_nt: TGTGCCAGCAGCCTTGGCTGGGGGGGTGGAAACACCATATATTTT
j_call: TRBJ2-1; v_call: TRBV15; d_call: TRBD2; clone_size: -; cdr3_aa: CATSVTSGGSSEQFF; cdr3_nt: TGTGCCACCAGCGTGACTAGCGGGGGGTCCTCTGAGCAGTTCTTC
j_call: TRBJ2-7; v_call: TRBV4-1; d_call: -; clone_size: -; cdr3_aa: CASSQNRQNPHEQYF; cdr3_nt: TGCGCCAGCAGCCAAAACCGACAGAACCCCCACGAGCAGTACTTC
j_call: TRBJ1-1; v_call: TRBV4-2; d_call: -; clone_size: -; cdr3_aa: CASSHGGAEAFF; cdr3_nt: TGTGCCAGCAGCCACGGGGGGGCTGAAGCTTTCTTT
j_call: TRBJ2-1; v_call: TRBV24-1; d_call: -; clone_size: -; cdr3_aa: CATSDLTAGSSNEQFF; cdr3_nt: TGTGCCACCAGTGATTTAACGGCGGGTAGCAGCAATGAGCAGTTCTTC
j_call: TRBJ2-3; v_call: TRBV3-1/TRBV3-2; d_call: -; clone_size: -; cdr3_aa: CASSQELPYTQYF; cdr3_nt: TGTGCCAGCAGCCAAGAACTACCCTATACGCAGTATTTT
j_call: TRBJ2-1; v_call: TRBV6-5; d_call: TRBD2; clone_size: many; cdr3_aa: CASRASGMLYNEQFF; cdr3_nt: TGTGCCAGCAGAGCTAGCGGGATGTTATACAATGAGCAGTTCTTC
j_call: TRBJ2-1; v_call: TRBV18; d_call: TRBD1; clone_size: -; cdr3_aa: CASSPPGRGPSNEQFF; cdr3_nt: TGTGCCAGCTCACCACCCGGCAGGGGGCCCTCGAATGAGCAGTTCTTC
j_call: TRBJ2-1; v_call: TRBV5-1; d_call: TRBD2; clone_size: few; cdr3_aa: CASSRTSGNYNEQFF; cdr3_nt: TGCGCCAGCAGCCGGACTAGCGGGAACTACAATGAGCAGTTCTTC
j_call: TRBJ1-2; v_call: TRBV2; d_call: -; clone_size: -; cdr3_aa: CASTWTAGNGYTF; cdr3_nt: TGTGCCAGCACATGGACAGCCGGGAATGGCTACACCTTC
j_call: TRBJ1-1; v_call: TRBV12-3/TRBV12-4; d_call: -; clone_size: few; cdr3_aa: CASSFLNTEAFF; cdr3_nt: TGTGCCAGCAGTTTCTTGAACACTGAAGCTTTCTTT
j_call: TRBJ1-6; v_call: TRBV7-8; d_call: TRBD1; clone_size: -; cdr3_aa: CASSPPRQGPGDSPLHF; cdr3_nt: TGTGCCAGCAGCCCCCCTCGACAGGGTCCAGGGGATTCACCCCTCCACTTT
j_call: TRBJ2-4; v_call: TRBV7-2; d_call: -; clone_size: -; cdr3_aa: CASSYQSGNIQYF; cdr3_nt: TGTGCCAGCAGCTACCAATCCGGGAACATTCAGTACTTC
j_call: TRBJ2-5; v_call: TRBV6-4; d_call: TRBD2; clone_size: many; cdr3_aa: CASSEVAGRETQYF; cdr3_nt: TGTGCCAGCAGTGAAGTAGCGGGACGGGAGACCCAGTACTTC
j_call: TRBJ1-2; v_call: TRBV7-9; d_call: TRBD1; clone_size: -; cdr3_aa: CASSQRTGEDGYTF; cdr3_nt: TGTGCCAGCAGCCAGCGGACAGGGGAGGATGGCTACACCTTC
j_call: TRBJ1-5; v_call: TRBV5-6; d_call: -; clone_size: -; cdr3_aa: CASSLYRTSNQPQHF; cdr3_nt: TGTGCCAGCAGCTTGTACAGGACTAGCAATCAGCCCCAGCATTTT
j_call: TRBJ2-3; v_call: TRBV7-9; d_call: TRBD2; clone_size: -; cdr3_aa: CASSLFRAGGDTQYF; cdr3_nt: TGTGCCAGCAGCTTATTCCGGGCGGGGGGAGATACGCAGTATTTT
j_call: TRBJ2-7; v_call: TRBV6-2/TRBV6-3; d_call: -; clone_size: -; cdr3_aa: CASSPGHSYEQYF; cdr3_nt: TGTGCCAGCAGCCCGGGACACTCCTACGAGCAGTACTTC